The T cell receptor (beta chain) under discussion was sequenced for a study of T cell repertoires in cytomegalovirus infection. Study background: Through public TCR beta signatures, both CMV infection and matching HLA type were indicated. Whole-study results and caveats: There were HLA-C-restricted CMV-specific TCR beta clonotypes dominating the ex vivo response. Totalled public TCR beta family frequency picked out people who carried CMV plus the relevant HLA.

TCRdb re-derived calls from the reads in MiXCR, one entry per CDR3 protein. In the table there are 740,000 or so distinct CDR3 sequences, 35% to 45% of which are singletons. This clonotype came up a few times. Antigen unknown. Deletions cut 3 bases from V and 1 base from J, with 9 bases between. The germline CDR1 and CDR2 sequences are MDHEN and SYDVKM. The CDR3 contains 14 residues. This TCR came from a human donor in good health (CMV status not recorded). Some clones in this sample may be carry-over from other donors' samples. The chain carries TRBV28 and TRBJ1-2; D is uncertain. The material sequenced was PBMCs. CDR3 in DNA: TGTGCCAGCAGTTTTATCCGACATAACTATGGCTACACCTTC. It specifies CASSFIRHNYGYTF.